The 13 T cell receptor beta chains below all came from one sample that was sequenced in a study of shared clonotypes between healthy human individuals. TCRdb keeps only in-frame clones here, not all; method: immunoSEQ multiplex PCR. Found here are 1.5 million to 1.9 million clones, 95% to 99% of them singletons; the top ten hold roughly 0.42%. What was sequenced was naive CD4+ T cells sorted from blood. Subset denoted: CD45RA+ positively selected. These receptors were obtained from a man aged 30 to 45 in good health.

In DNA, the CDR3 is TGTGCCAGCACTGGCTTCCCTGGGACGCAGTATTTT. Protein: CASTGFPGTQYF. V and J are TRBV2 and TRBJ2-3; unclear D gene. V gave up 7 bases and J gave up 9 bases, with 14 bases separating them. Germline CDR1 SNHLY, CDR2 FYNNEI. The CDR3 is 12 amino acids.

The genes are TRBV9 and TRBJ2-3, with 10 bases fitting TRBD2. Trimming cost V 0 bases and J 8 bases; bases outside gene matches: 9. Germline CDR1 is SGDLS and CDR2 is YYNGEE. The CDR3 is 16 residues long. The CDR3 nucleotides read TGTGCCAGCAGCGTAGATCTAGCGGGAGCAGGTGGTACGCAGTATTTT. Its translation: CASSVDLAGAGGTQYF.

The chain is built from TRBV19 and TRBJ2-1; a possible D gene is TRBD1 (6 bases). The CDR3 sequence is 13 residues long. Trimming removed 0 bases at V and 15 bases at J, with 15 bases between. Looked up from germline, CDR1 is LNHDA and CDR2 is SQIVND (reference sequence). The CDR3 reads CASSIEGHTVPFF. The CDR3 nucleotides are TGTGCCAGTAGTATAGAGGGACATACGGTTCCGTTCTTC.

This chain uses TRBV5-1 with TRBJ2-1, with 13 bases that match TRBD2. In germline, CDR1 is SGHRS, CDR2 YFSETQ. With V trimmed by 4 bases and J by 7 bases, 5 bases remained unmatched. This CDR3 contains 15 residues. CDR3 in amino acids: CASSPGLAGINEQFF. CDR3 nucleotides: TGCGCCAGCAGCCCGGGACTAGCGGGAATAAATGAGCAGTTCTTC.

The chain recombines TRBV28 with TRBJ2-1; D is perhaps TRBD1 or TRBD2 (6 bases each). Germline-derived CDR1 and CDR2 are MDHEN and SYDVKM. Trimming cost V 6 bases and J 16 bases, with 16 bases left between them. CDR3 length: 11 amino acids. CDR3 nucleotides: TGTGCCAGCAGGGGAGTTGGGGGGCCCTTCTTC. This sequence encodes CASRGVGGPFF.

V is TRBV19 and J is TRBJ1-5, with a tentative D call TRBD1 (6 bases). The CDR3 is 15 amino acids. V lost 2 bases and J 7 bases, leaving 15 bases between the germline ends. In germline, CDR1 is LNHDA, CDR2 SQIVND (reference sequence). This CDR3 reads CASSISAQGLQPQHF. In nucleotides, the CDR3 is TGTGCCAGTAGTATATCCGCACAGGGACTGCAGCCCCAGCATTTT.

The V and J genes are TRBV9 and TRBJ2-7; D gene ambiguous. The germline V gene has CDR1 SGDLS and CDR2 YYNGEE. V gave up 4 bases and J gave up 3 bases, with 14 bases separating them. CDR3 length: 14 residues. CDR3 DNA sequence: TGTGCCAGCAGCTATGATCCCTCCGGCTACGAGCAGTACTTC. Encoded protein: CASSYDPSGYEQYF. Together with reference TRBV9 and TRBJ2-7, the CDR3 gives the full variable domain: DSGVTQTPKHLITATGQRVTLRCSPRSGDLSVYWYQQSLDQGLQFLIQYYNGEERAKGNILERFSAQQFPDLHSELNLSSLELGDSALYFCASSYDPSGYEQYFGPGTRLTVT.

Comment on this clone: The germline gene is not matched at one end of the junction; a read error may be the cause. The gene calls are TRBV5-1 and TRBJ2-7; D gene unclear. CDR1 is SGHRS, CDR2 YFSETQ, per germline. This CDR3 region has 12 residues. CDR3 amino acids: CASSGSSHEQYF. Here the CDR3 DNA reads TGCGCCAGCAGCGGCTCCTCCCACGAGCAGTACTTC.

The chain combines TRBV10-3 with TRBJ2-1; TRBD2 is a possible D gene (6 bases). Germline V gene lookup returns CDR1 ENHRY and CDR2 SYGVKD. The CDR3 is 16 residues long. V was pared by 2 bases and J by 7 bases, with 18 bases between. The CDR3, as DNA: TGTGCCATCAGTGAGAGGGCGGGAACTCAGGGAAATGAGCAGTTCTTC. Translation: CAISERAGTQGNEQFF.

This rearrangement joins TRBV7-9 to TRBJ2-7; D not resolved. Trimming stripped 1 base from V and 4 bases from J, with 14 bases between. The CDR3 contains 15 residues. Germline lookup yields CDR1 SEHNR and CDR2 FQNEAQ (reference sequence). This chain's CDR3 is CASSLEIGLKYEQYF. DNA of the CDR3: TGTGCCAGCAGCTTAGAGATAGGGTTAAAGTACGAGCAGTACTTC.

The V and J genes are TRBV6-6 and TRBJ2-1; 11 positions agree with TRBD2. With 2 bases clipped from V and 5 bases from J, the junction kept 5 bases outside the gene matches. The CDR3 runs to 16 residues. Germline assignment: CDR1 MNHNY and CDR2 SVGAGI (reference sequence). The CDR3 nucleotides are TGTGCCAGCAGTTACACCACGGGACTAGCGGACAATGAGCAGTTCTTC. Translated: CASSYTTGLADNEQFF.

The V and J genes are TRBV19 and TRBJ1-2, with D tentatively TRBD1 (6 bases). Trimming stripped 6 bases from V and 3 bases from J, with 14 bases between. There are 14 residues in the CDR3. Looked up from germline, CDR1 is LNHDA and CDR2 is SQIVND (reference sequence). The CDR3 DNA reads as TGTGCCAGTAGGGACCGGGACACTCACTATGGCTACACCTTC. It encodes CASRDRDTHYGYTF.

V and J are TRBV11-2 and TRBJ1-2; 8 nucleotides align to TRBD1. Unmatched junction bases numbered 6, after V lost 5 bases and J lost 7 bases. Germline CDR1 and CDR2: SGHAT and FQNNGV. The CDR3 is made up of 13 amino acids. In DNA, the CDR3 is TGTGCCAGCAGCCTTGACAGGGGAACTGGCTACACCTTC. Encoded protein: CASSLDRGTGYTF.